Following are 17 T cell receptor beta chains from one sample sequenced in a study of T cells in Graves' hyperthyroidism and ophthalmopathy. The CDR3 regions of TCR beta were amplified from RNA transcripts. Researchers ran a first-round RT-PCR on the TCR CDR3 using the HTBI primer set. TCRdb ran MiXCR on the multiplex PCR reads and lists one entry per CDR3 protein. The table includes fewer than 250,000 distinct CDR3 sequences, around 26% detected once. The sequenced sample was blood. Receptors were obtained from a woman aged 40 to 50 with Graves' ophthalmopathy.

This clonotype came up many times. V gene TRBV27 combines with J gene TRBJ1-2; D is possibly TRBD1 (6 bases). CDR3 length equals 14 residues. The germline V gene encodes CDR1 MNHEY and CDR2 SMNVEV (reference sequence). Trimming stripped 0 bases from V and 3 bases from J, with 8 bases between. CDR3 DNA sequence: TGTGCCAGCAGTTTATCCAGGACAGACTATGGCTACACCTTC. Amino acids: CASSLSRTDYGYTF.

This chain uses TRBV20-1 with TRBJ2-7; a possible D gene is TRBD2 (5 bases). This CDR3 has 17 residues. The ends were cut back, 0 bases at V and 0 bases at J, with 18 bases in the middle. From germline, CDR1 is DFQATT and CDR2 SNEGSKA (reference sequence). The CDR3, as DNA: TGCAGTGCTAGAGATTCCCTGGGCGGGCCCAGCTCCTACGAGCAGTACTTC. Its protein is CSARDSLGGPSSYEQYF.

This clonotype was counted at least ten times. The rearrangement links TRBV27 to TRBJ2-2; 7 bases are shared with TRBD2. Germline V CDR1 and CDR2: MNHEY, SMNVEV (reference sequence). This CDR3 contains 14 residues. V lost 7 bases, J lost 5 bases, and 7 bases stayed unmatched. CDR3 DNA sequence: TGTGCCAGCAATCCCAACGGGAGGACCGGGGAGCTGTTTTTT. Amino acid sequence: CASNPNGRTGELFF.

The CDR3 loop is CASGIAGVYEQYF. In DNA form, the CDR3 reads TGTGCCAGCGGAATAGCGGGAGTTTACGAGCAGTACTTC. The chain couples TRBV6-1 to TRBJ2-7; 9 bases are a match to TRBD2. J was trimmed by 4 bases and V by 8 bases; bases with no gene match: 6. This CDR3 comprises 13 residues. Germline assignment: CDR1 MNHNS and CDR2 SASEGT.

This clonotype was seen repeatedly, ten times or more. J is TRBJ2-7 and V is TRBV6-1; 13 positions match TRBD2. CDR1 is MNHNS, CDR2 SASEGT, per germline. The CDR3 loop spans 14 amino acids. Trimming removed 6 bases from V and 5 bases from J; junction bases left unmatched: 4. The CDR3 reads CASRSGLAGDEQYF. CDR3 DNA sequence: TGTGCCAGCAGATCTGGACTAGCGGGAGACGAGCAGTACTTC.

Many counts were recorded for this clonotype. The chain recombines TRBV6-5 with TRBJ1-6; D possibly corresponds to TRBD1 (5 bases). Germline V gives CDR1 MNHEY, CDR2 SVGAGI. This CDR3 comprises 14 residues. Trimming removed 6 bases at V and 10 bases at J, with 16 bases between. The CDR3 is CASRLEEGNSPLHF. As DNA, the CDR3 is TGTGCCAGCAGACTAGAGGAGGGGAACTCACCCCTCCACTTT.

The chain couples TRBV11-2 to TRBJ2-5, with 7 nucleotides matching TRBD1. This CDR3 spans 15 amino acids. From germline, CDR1 is SGHAT and CDR2 FQNNGV. The V and J ends lost 4 bases and 1 base, in that order; junction bases with no gene match: 6. Here the CDR3 reads CASSSGTVAQETQYF. The DNA for the CDR3 is TGTGCCAGCAGCTCCGGGACAGTGGCCCAAGAGACCCAGTACTTC.

This clonotype was counted many times. The chain has TRBV7-2 and TRBJ2-2; D remains unclear. Germline lookup yields CDR1 SGHTA and CDR2 FQGNSA. The CDR3 covers 12 residues. Trimming took 5 bases from V and 5 from J, leaving 6 bases between them. CDR3 residues: CASSKGTGELFF. DNA of the CDR3: TGTGCCAGCAGCAAAGGGACCGGGGAGCTGTTTTTT.

This clonotype was seen repeatedly, ten times or more. The chain combines TRBV5-1 with TRBJ1-5, with no clear D. The length of the CDR3 is 15 residues. V lost 2 bases and J 0 bases, leaving 9 bases between the germline ends. Germline CDR1 SGHRS, CDR2 YFSETQ. CDR3 sequence (DNA): TGCGCCAGCAGCTTAGGACTGAATAGCAATCAGCCCCAGCATTTT. Translating it yields CASSLGLNSNQPQHF.

V and J are TRBV20-1 and TRBJ1-1; D gene ambiguous. Trimming cost V 1 base and J 1 base, with 10 bases left between them. This CDR3 contains 14 residues. In germline, CDR1 is DFQATT, CDR2 SNEGSKA (reference sequence). The DNA of the CDR3 is TGCAGTGCTAGAGGGTCACATCCGAACACTGAAGCTTTCTTT. It yields the protein CSARGSHPNTEAFF.

There are many counts of this clonotype. The chain links TRBV30 to TRBJ1-2, with D perhaps matching TRBD1 (6 bases). Germline CDR1 is GTSNPN and CDR2 is SVGIG (reference sequence). V was shortened by 5 bases and J by 5 bases, with 33 bases between the two germline ends. The CDR3 length is 19 residues. The CDR3 nucleotides read TGTGCCTGGGATCGTTCCCGGGGGGGCAGACGAATTTATGAATATGGCTACACCTTC. Encoded protein: CAWDRSRGGRRIYEYGYTF.

CDR3 nucleotide sequence: TGTGCCAGCTCACTAAGCCGGGAGGGGGGCAATCAGCCCCAGCATTTT. Translating gives CASSLSREGGNQPQHF. The V gene is TRBV18, the J gene TRBJ1-5; TRBD1 is a possible D gene (6 bases). The CDR3 spans 16 residues. Germline assignment: CDR1 KGHSH and CDR2 LQKENI. The V end was cut by 4 bases, the J end by 2 bases, with 15 bases between.

This clonotype showed up many times. This rearrangement joins TRBV29-1 to TRBJ2-7; 10 nucleotides match TRBD2. This CDR3 contains 13 residues. The germline CDR1 and CDR2 sequences are SQVTM and ANQGSEA. The trim removed 4 bases at V and 4 bases at J, leaving 4 bases unmatched. CDR3 region: CSVVLAGLYEQYF. DNA of the CDR3: TGCAGCGTTGTACTAGCGGGACTGTACGAGCAGTACTTC.

This clonotype appeared a few times. This chain uses TRBV19 with TRBJ2-7, with 10 bases identical to TRBD2. The length of the CDR3 is 16 residues. Looked up from germline, CDR1 is LNHDA and CDR2 is SQIVND (reference sequence). The V and J ends lost 6 bases and 2 bases, in that order; junction bases with no gene match: 10. The CDR3, as DNA: TGTGCCAGTAGCCTCCCAGCGGGAGGGCTCCCCTACGAGCAGTACTTC. Translated, it gives CASSLPAGGLPYEQYF.

This clonotype was recorded many times. Given the absence of the conserved phenylalanine or tryptophan at the CDR3 end, a read error is likely. Because the CDR3's place on the DNA is in doubt, the DNA is left out and the CDR3 is given as listed by TCRdb. This chain uses TRBV28 with TRBJ1-1. Germline V gene data show CDR1 as MDHEN and CDR2 as SYDVKM. The CDR3 is 10 residues long, counting both termini. CDR3: CASSLDVRNV.

This clonotype has a count of ten or more. The chain uses TRBV20-1 and TRBJ1-1; the match to TRBD1 covers 9 bases. The CDR3 length is 15 residues. Germline V gene lookup returns CDR1 DFQATT and CDR2 SNEGSKA (reference sequence). The CDR3 is CSPAPEGTGRTEAFF. CDR3 DNA: TGCAGCCCGGCTCCCGAAGGGACAGGGAGGACTGAAGCTTTCTTT.

This clonotype was seen ten or more times. The V gene is TRBV11-2, the J gene TRBJ1-5, with a weak D call TRBD1 (6 bases). There are 15 residues in the CDR3. Germline CDR1 is SGHAT and CDR2 is FQNNGV. Trimming shortened V by 5 bases and J by 4 bases, and 15 bases separated the two germline ends. CDR3 DNA: TGTGCCAGCAGCCTCGACGGGGGGCGGAATCAGCCCCAGCATTTT. Residues: CASSLDGGRNQPQHF.